Below, 7 T cell receptor beta chains from the same sample are listed, as sequenced in a study of blood T cell repertoires in COVID-19. The repertoire was sequenced with immunoSEQ multiplex PCR; TCRdb's copy has only in-frame clones and lacks some. This sample has approximately 61,000 clones, with approximately 84% found just once. The sample consisted of peripheral blood. The receptors shown here come from a human donor in a cohort sampled during active COVID-19.

V is TRBV7-9 and J is TRBJ2-3; 9 positions agree with TRBD2. Germline trimming cut 5 bases from V and 5 bases from J; bases unmatched to any gene: 5. This CDR3 is 14 amino acids long. Germline-derived CDR1 and CDR2 are SEHNR and FQNEAQ (reference sequence). CDR3 protein: CASSPSGRRDTQYF. The CDR3 coding sequence is TGTGCCAGCAGCCCCAGCGGGAGGAGAGATACGCAGTATTTT.

This clone came up once. The chain is built from TRBV6-5 and TRBJ2-3; the D gene is possibly TRBD1 (5 bases). This CDR3 has 14 amino acids. V dropped 11 bases and J dropped 0 bases, with 15 bases sitting between them. Germline V gives CDR1 MNHEY, CDR2 SVGAGI. The CDR3 sequence is CAGLQDSSTDTQYF. CDR3 in DNA: TGTGCCGGTTTACAGGATTCTAGCACAGATACGCAGTATTTT.

The rearrangement links TRBV11-2 to TRBJ1-6; no firm D call. Germline values: CDR1 SGHAT, CDR2 FQNNGV. CDR3 size: 12 residues. V was pared by 3 bases and J by 6 bases, with 3 bases between. The CDR3 DNA reads as TGTGCCAGCAGCTTCAGTAATTCACCCCTCCACTTT. It codes for CASSFSNSPLHF.

The chain joins TRBV28 to TRBJ2-3; no definite D call. Germline V gives CDR1 MDHEN, CDR2 SYDVKM. The CDR3 has 15 amino acids. V was cut by 7 bases and J by 0 bases, with 14 bases left in between. The CDR3, as DNA: TGTGCCAGCAAAGGCACCGCGGCTAGCACAGATACGCAGTATTTT. Translation: CASKGTAASTDTQYF.

This clone is a singleton in its sample. The chain combines TRBV28 with TRBJ1-3; D remains unclear. This CDR3 has 14 amino acids. Trimming shortened V by 5 bases and J by 0 bases, and 8 bases separated the two germline ends. Germline CDR1 MDHEN, CDR2 SYDVKM. In DNA, the CDR3 is TGTGCCAGCAGTCTGGGCTTCTCTGGAAACACCATATATTTT. Residues: CASSLGFSGNTIYF.

The V gene is TRBV2, the J gene TRBJ2-7; a weak D match, TRBD2 (6 bases). Germline CDR1 is SNHLY and CDR2 is FYNNEI. The CDR3 spans 15 residues. With 3 bases removed from V and 0 bases from J, the gap between germline ends came to 12 bases. The CDR3 spells CASSEWVAASYEQYF. CDR3 DNA: TGTGCCAGCAGTGAGTGGGTAGCGGCCTCCTACGAGCAGTACTTC.

This rearrangement joins TRBV24-1 to TRBJ2-1, with 7 positions matching TRBD2. CDR3 size: 15 residues. CDR1 KGHDR and CDR2 SFDVKD come from the germline V gene. Germline trimming cut 7 bases from V and 7 bases from J; bases unmatched to any gene: 12. The DNA of the CDR3 is TGTGCCACCAGCCATAGTCCAGCGGGAAAGAATGAGCAGTTCTTC. The encoded protein is CATSHSPAGKNEQFF.